The 23 T cell receptor beta chains reported below all come from one sample, sequenced in a study of T cells in localized non-small cell lung cancer. TCRdb's copy holds only in-frame clones and misses some; the assay was immunoSEQ multiplex PCR. The sample has over a thousand clones, roughly 20% seen once; the top ten hold approximately 12%. This sample comprised normal lung tissue next to the tumor, obtained before any cancer treatment. The source of these receptors is a male donor older than 55 with stage III squamous cell lung carcinoma.

Judged by abundance, this clone is medium-sized. In DNA form, the CDR3 reads TGTGCCAGCAGCGCCGGAACCCTGGGGAACACTGAAGCTTTCTTT. Amino acid sequence: CASSAGTLGNTEAFF. The rearrangement links TRBV9 to TRBJ1-1; D is uncertain. The V and J ends lost 3 bases and 1 base respectively, with 13 bases between them. CDR3 length equals 15 residues. Germline V gives CDR1 SGDLS, CDR2 YYNGEE.

This chain joins TRBV9 and TRBJ2-1, with 10 bases lining up with TRBD2. V lost 2 bases, J lost 10 bases, and 6 bases stayed unmatched. The CDR3 is made up of 14 amino acids. Germline CDR1 is SGDLS and CDR2 is YYNGEE. Here the CDR3 DNA reads TGTGCCAGCAGCGTCTTAGCGGGAGGCCGAGAGCAGTTCTTC. This sequence encodes CASSVLAGGREQFF.

The gene calls are TRBV4-1 and TRBJ2-2; D is tentatively TRBD1 or TRBD2 (5 bases each). CDR1 is MGHRA, CDR2 YSYEKL, per germline. The CDR3 contains 13 residues. CDR3 protein: CAMGDANTGELFF. In DNA form, the CDR3 reads TGCGCTATGGGGGACGCGAACACCGGGGAGCTGTTTTTT.

This clone was seen a few times. The chain links TRBV6-8 to TRBJ2-1, with TRBD1 identical over 10 bases. There are 14 residues in the CDR3. Germline V gene lookup returns CDR1 MNHGY and CDR2 SAAAGT. J lost 7 bases, V lost 5 bases, and 5 bases had no gene match. CDR3 region: CASSRDRGGNEQFF. The DNA for the CDR3 is TGTGCCAGCAGTAGGGACAGGGGTGGGAATGAGCAGTTCTTC.

This clone was counted a few times. J is TRBJ2-7 and V is TRBV11-3; 13 bases map to TRBD2. V shed 1 base, J shed 6 bases, and the junction held 9 bases outside the gene matches. This CDR3 has 17 amino acids. Germline V CDR1 and CDR2: SGHNT, YENEEA. CDR3 DNA sequence: TGTGCCAGCAGCTTAGGTACTAGCGGGGGGGCACTAGGCGAGCAGTACTTC. Amino acids: CASSLGTSGGALGEQYF. Based on the CDR3 plus reference TRBV11-3 and TRBJ2-7, the full variable domain is EAGVVQSPRYKIIEKKQPVAFWCNPISGHNTLYWYLQNLGQGPELLIRYENEEAVDDSQLPKDRFSAERLKGVDSTLKIQPAELGDSAVYLCASSLGTSGGALGEQYFGPGTRLTVT.

The V call is TRBV2, the J call TRBJ2-7, with D perhaps matching TRBD1 (7 bases). V was clipped by 3 bases and J by 5 bases, with 14 bases between them. Germline V gene lookup returns CDR1 SNHLY and CDR2 FYNNEI. This CDR3 has 14 residues. CDR3 bases: TGTGCCAGCAGTGAGACAGGGACTTCTAACGAGCAGTACTTC. This translates into CASSETGTSNEQYF.

By sample share, this clone is large. The chain has TRBV18 and TRBJ2-1, with 10 nucleotides matching TRBD1. Germline CDR1 KGHSH, CDR2 LQKENI. The CDR3 is 16 residues long. Trimming at V came to 6 bases and at J to 0 bases, leaving 5 bases not matched to a gene. The CDR3 DNA follows: TGTGCCAGCTCCGGGACAGGGGTTACCTCCTACAATGAGCAGTTCTTC. It encodes CASSGTGVTSYNEQFF.

The chain is built from TRBV11-3 and TRBJ2-1, with TRBD2 matching 10 bases. This CDR3 region has 15 residues. Germline V lookup: CDR1 SGHNT, CDR2 YENEEA. The V segment lost 3 bases and the J segment 10 bases; nucleotides outside the gene matches: 9. The CDR3 nucleotides read TGTGCCAGCAGCTTGGGTAGCGGGAGGATGGAAGAGCAGTTCTTC. Residues: CASSLGSGRMEEQFF.

The chain combines TRBV29-1 with TRBJ2-5; D may be TRBD2 (5 bases). The ends were cut back, 5 bases at V and 5 bases at J, with 15 bases in the middle. CDR1 and CDR2 (germline): SQVTM, ANQGSEA. The length of the CDR3 is 13 residues. The CDR3 protein is CSVLRSSGETQYF. The CDR3 DNA is TGCAGCGTTTTGCGGTCCAGCGGCGAGACCCAGTACTTC.

This chain uses TRBV11-3 with TRBJ1-5, with TRBD1 matching over 7 bases. The CDR3 sequence is 14 residues long. The V gene end was trimmed by 2 bases and the J gene end by 6 bases; junction bases not matched to a gene: 4. Germline CDR1 and CDR2: SGHNT and YENEEA. CDR3 in amino acids: CASSLRQGTQPQHF. The DNA of the CDR3 is TGTGCCAGCAGCTTAAGACAGGGAACTCAGCCCCAGCATTTT.

The DNA for the CDR3 is TGTGCCAGCAGCCTGGGGACTAGCGTCACGCGTGAGACCCAGTACTTC. This encodes CASSLGTSVTRETQYF. This rearrangement joins TRBV7-7 to TRBJ2-5; TRBD2 aligns across 10 bases. The CDR3 contains 16 residues. Per the germline V gene, CDR1 is SSHAT and CDR2 is FNYEAQ (reference sequence). After removal of 5 bases from V and 5 bases from J, the junction contained 11 bases not matched to a gene.

In this sample, this clone turned up a few times. The V and J genes are TRBV30 and TRBJ1-6; maybe TRBD1 (6 bases). CDR1 and CDR2 (germline): GTSNPN, SVGIG (reference sequence). The CDR3 runs to 16 residues. The V gene lost 5 bases and the J gene lost 7 bases, with 21 bases spanning the gap. CDR3: CAWDGGRLDGNSPLHF. The CDR3 region has the DNA TGTGCCTGGGACGGGGGCAGGCTAGATGGGAATTCACCCCTCCACTTT.

By frequency in the sample, this clone is large. The CDR3 reads CASWNSGGGSSYNEQFF. In DNA, the CDR3 is TGTGCCAGCTGGAATAGCGGGGGGGGCTCGTCCTACAATGAGCAGTTCTTC. This chain joins TRBV2 and TRBJ2-1; 11 positions agree with TRBD2. Germline CDR1 is SNHLY and CDR2 is FYNNEI. With 8 bases clipped from V and 1 base from J, the junction kept 10 bases outside the gene matches. CDR3 length: 17 amino acids.

The chain carries TRBV14 and TRBJ2-5, with 9 bases matching TRBD1. This CDR3 region has 16 residues. V shed 0 bases and J 6 bases; nucleotides not matched to a gene: 8. The V gene's germline CDR1 is SGHDN and CDR2 FVKESK. The CDR3 spells CASSQDPGQGLQTQYF. As DNA, the CDR3 is TGTGCCAGCAGCCAAGACCCGGGACAGGGACTTCAGACCCAGTACTTC.

In its sample, this clone was seen a few times. The V gene is TRBV4-1, the J gene TRBJ1-6, with 8 bases aligning to TRBD1. Losses at the gene ends were 5 bases for V and 9 bases for J; bases not matched to a gene: 12. The CDR3 contains 16 residues. The V gene's germline CDR1 is MGHRA and CDR2 YSYEKL. The CDR3 DNA follows: TGCGCCAGCAGCAGGGACTTACAGGGGGGGAGTTCACCCCTCCACTTT. Translated: CASSRDLQGGSSPLHF.

The rearrangement uses TRBV30 and TRBJ2-2; D might be TRBD1 (5 bases). The ends were cut back, 4 bases at V and 3 bases at J, with 15 bases in the middle. The CDR3 is made up of 15 amino acids. Germline V gene sequence: CDR1 GTSNPN, CDR2 SVGIG (reference sequence). The CDR3 sequence: CAWNRRQPDTGELFF. The DNA for the CDR3 is TGTGCCTGGAATCGTAGACAGCCCGACACCGGGGAGCTGTTTTTT.

V and J are TRBV29-1 and TRBJ2-4; TRBD1 matches 7 bases. V trimming: 7 bases; J trimming: 2 bases; junction bases outside the gene matches: 5. CDR1 is SQVTM, CDR2 ANQGSEA, per germline. This CDR3 is 13 amino acids long. The CDR3 region has the DNA TGCAGCGGAGGGGACAGCCCCAAAAACATTCAGTACTTC. Translated: CSGGDSPKNIQYF.

The chain combines TRBV30 with TRBJ1-4, with TRBD1 matching over 7 bases. This CDR3 region has 15 residues. Germline assignment: CDR1 GTSNPN and CDR2 SVGIG (reference sequence). The trim removed 0 bases at V and 8 bases at J, leaving 9 bases unmatched. The CDR3 reads CAWSVPDRDGEKLFF. CDR3 DNA sequence: TGTGCCTGGAGTGTACCCGACAGGGACGGGGAAAAACTGTTTTTT.

V gene TRBV2 combines with J gene TRBJ1-5, with D hard to call. This CDR3 comprises 13 residues. Germline assignment: CDR1 SNHLY and CDR2 FYNNEI. Trimming removed 6 bases from V and 3 bases from J, with 9 bases in between. The CDR3 nucleotides are TGTGCCAGCAGGGGCTGGGCCAATCAGCCCCAGCATTTT. Translating gives CASRGWANQPQHF.

The V gene is TRBV6-8, the J gene TRBJ1-2; 7 bases agree with TRBD1. The CDR3 length is 14 residues. Unmatched junction bases numbered 5, after V lost 2 bases and J lost 5 bases. In germline, CDR1 is MNHGY, CDR2 SAAAGT. The CDR3 is CASSYQGVQYGYTF. The CDR3 DNA is TGTGCCAGCAGTTACCAGGGGGTTCAGTATGGCTACACCTTC.

This clone was found a few times. The chain joins TRBV7-2 to TRBJ1-1, with D hard to call. This CDR3 has 13 amino acids. V dropped 4 bases and J dropped 1 base, with 7 bases sitting between them. Germline V gives CDR1 SGHTA, CDR2 FQGNSA. CDR3: CASSSDGNTEAFF. The CDR3 region has the DNA TGTGCCAGCAGCTCGGACGGGAACACTGAAGCTTTCTTT.

This clone was counted only a few times. The chain recombines TRBV30 with TRBJ2-2; no clear D gene. This CDR3 spans 12 amino acids. V lost 2 bases, J lost 7 bases, and 8 bases lay in between. Germline V gene lookup returns CDR1 GTSNPN and CDR2 SVGIG (reference sequence). The CDR3 sequence: CAWSSGNGELFF. CDR3 DNA: TGTGCCTGGAGTTCCGGCAACGGGGAGCTGTTTTTT. The variable domain in full, with the rest retrieved from reference TRBV30 and TRBJ2-2, is SQTIHQWPATLVQPVGSPLSLECTVEGTSNPNLYWYRQAAGRGLQLLFYSVGIGQISSEVPQNLSASRPQDRQFILSSKKLLLSDSGFYLCAWSSGNGELFFGEGSRLTVL.

This clone ranks as medium-sized. The chain links TRBV11-3 to TRBJ1-1, with TRBD1 identical over 8 bases. Trimming took 3 bases from V and 4 from J; bases not matched to a gene: 10. The CDR3 loop spans 16 amino acids. Germline values: CDR1 SGHNT, CDR2 YENEEA. The CDR3 sequence: CASSLHDRGSRTEAFF. The CDR3, as DNA: TGTGCCAGCAGCTTGCACGACAGGGGATCGCGCACTGAAGCTTTCTTT.